One and the same sample provided the 7 T cell receptor beta chains below, sequenced in a study of cytomegalovirus exposure and HLA in healthy donors. 13 Jbeta primers and 60 Vbeta primers were used for the PCR. Profiling relied on immunoSEQ multiplex PCR, and the TCRdb table lists in-frame clones only, not all of them. The sample has some 51,000 clones; about 76% are singletons. Sequencing used PBMCs. Receptors originate from a female donor in good health and CMV-seronegative.

As concerns this clone: A junction boundary mismatches the germline segment, possibly from a read error. The CDR3 DNA follows: TGTGCCTGGAGTGTAGTGGGAGGGGTTCCCGATTTT. It specifies CAWSVVGGVPDF. The chain links TRBV30 to TRBJ1-4, with D tentatively TRBD1 (5 bases). The CDR3 runs 12 residues. In germline, CDR1 is GTSNPN, CDR2 SVGIG (reference sequence).

V is TRBV6-5 and J is TRBJ1-4; weak D call: TRBD1 (6 bases). The V gene lost 6 bases and the J gene lost 8 bases, with 16 bases spanning the gap. Germline V gene data show CDR1 as MNHEY and CDR2 as SVGAGI. This CDR3 has 14 residues. The CDR3 bases are TGTGCCAGCAGCGACGGGACACTCACAGAAAAACTGTTTTTT. Translating gives CASSDGTLTEKLFF.

Only a few counts were recorded for this clone. In DNA, the CDR3 is TGTGCCAGCAGCCCCGACAGAACTAATGAAAAACTGTTTTTT. Translation: CASSPDRTNEKLFF. The chain has TRBV5-4 and TRBJ1-4, with D tentatively TRBD1 (5 bases). CDR1 SGHNT and CDR2 YYREEE come from the germline V gene (reference sequence). The CDR3 consists of 14 residues. The V and J ends lost 4 bases and 1 base respectively, with 8 bases between them.

The rearrangement joins TRBV28 to TRBJ1-5; TRBD1 might be the D (5 bases). The CDR3 spans 14 residues. V gave up 5 bases and J gave up 6 bases, with 14 bases separating them. CDR1 MDHEN and CDR2 SYDVKM come from the germline V gene. CDR3 sequence reads: CASSLTSGGQPQHF. The CDR3, as DNA: TGTGCCAGCAGTCTTACGAGCGGGGGTCAGCCCCAGCATTTT.

The chain employs TRBV7-9 and TRBJ1-2, with D unresolved. The CDR3 extends over 14 amino acids. V dropped 5 bases and J dropped 6 bases, with 16 bases sitting between them. CDR1 SEHNR and CDR2 FQNEAQ come from the germline V gene (reference sequence). CDR3 coding DNA: TGTGCCAGCAGCCCGAGCCCAAGTTCGGATGGCTACACCTTC. This sequence encodes CASSPSPSSDGYTF.

The chain joins TRBV6-1 to TRBJ2-2, with D possibly matching TRBD1 (6 bases). Trimming pared 11 bases from V and 7 bases from J, leaving 14 bases between. This CDR3 contains 12 residues. CDR1 is MNHNS and CDR2 is SASEGT in the germline V gene. In DNA, the CDR3 is TGTGCCTCGGGACACTATCTCGGGGAGCTGTTTTTT. This codes for CASGHYLGELFF.

This clone was seen more than once but under ten times. V is TRBV7-2 and J is TRBJ2-5; 8 positions agree with TRBD2. The J segment lost 5 bases and the V segment lost 2 bases, leaving 10 bases of the junction unmatched. CDR1 is SGHTA, CDR2 FQGNSA, per germline. CDR3 length: 16 residues. The CDR3, as DNA: TGTGCCAGCAGCTTAAGGGCTAGCGGGTGGGGGGAGACCCAGTACTTC. Translation: CASSLRASGWGETQYF.